The 13 T cell receptor beta chains given below trace back to one sample, sequenced in a study of T cell changes during pregnancy in multiple sclerosis. Data came from immunoSEQ multiplex PCR; TCRdb stores just in-frame clones and leaves some out. Altogether about 36,000 clones are present, around 89% being singletons, with the ten largest covering 11%. The sequencing here drew on CD8+ T cells from peripheral blood mononuclear cells, taken in the third trimester of pregnancy. The origin of the receptors is a female donor with multiple sclerosis, enrolled in a pregnancy study.

The genes are TRBV19 and TRBJ1-6; TRBD1 is a possible D gene (6 bases). The CDR3 consists of 15 residues. Looked up from germline, CDR1 is LNHDA and CDR2 is SQIVND (reference sequence). V lost 5 bases and J lost 13, with 21 bases in between. The CDR3, as DNA: TGTGCCAGTAGTTCTACAGGGTCCCGGTCCGCCCCCCTCCACTTT. It is translated as CASSSTGSRSAPLHF.

In nucleotides, the CDR3 is TGTGCCTGGACCCCGGGACAGGGAATCGGAAACACCATATATTTT. Protein sequence: CAWTPGQGIGNTIYF. The chain combines TRBV30 with TRBJ1-3, with 9 bases fitting TRBD1. The CDR3 is made up of 15 amino acids. Germline CDR1 and CDR2: GTSNPN and SVGIG (reference sequence). The V and J ends lost 4 bases and 4 bases, in that order; junction bases with no gene match: 8.

The chain recombines TRBV6-5 with TRBJ2-1, with TRBD2 as a possible D gene (5 bases). With 0 bases removed from V and 10 bases from J, the gap between germline ends came to 16 bases. CDR1 is MNHEY and CDR2 is SVGAGI in the germline V gene. The CDR3 is 15 amino acids. CDR3 DNA sequence: TGTGCCAGCAGTTACTCCCTAGACGGGGTTTGGGAGCAGTTCTTC. Amino acids: CASSYSLDGVWEQFF.

V is TRBV6-5 and J is TRBJ1-6, with a weak D call TRBD1 (5 bases). This CDR3 region has 13 residues. V lost 2 bases, J lost 8 bases, and 7 bases lay in between. Germline values: CDR1 MNHEY, CDR2 SVGAGI. CDR3 protein: CASSYRGYSPLHF. The CDR3 DNA reads TGTGCCAGCAGTTACAGGGGTTATTCACCCCTCCACTTT.

The rearrangement links TRBV2 to TRBJ1-2, with unresolved D. V was clipped by 6 bases and J by 7 bases, with 18 bases between them. Germline-derived CDR1 and CDR2 are SNHLY and FYNNEI. The CDR3 covers 14 residues. CDR3: CASRETPRGTGYTF. CDR3 sequence (DNA): TGTGCCAGCAGAGAGACACCCCGTGGTACTGGCTACACCTTC. Full variable domain (missing parts from reference TRBV2 and TRBJ1-2): EPEVTQTPSHQVTQMGQEVILRCVPISNHLYFYWYRQILGQKVEFLVSFYNNEISEKSEIFDDQFSVERPDGSNFTLKIRSTKLEDSAMYFCASRETPRGTGYTFGSGTRLTVV.

This chain uses TRBV11-3 with TRBJ2-2; D gene ambiguous. Looked up from germline, CDR1 is SGHNT and CDR2 is YENEEA. V shed 3 bases and J shed 4 bases, with 3 bases lying between them. This CDR3 has 12 residues. CDR3 DNA: TGTGCCAGCAGCTTTATCACCGGGGAGCTGTTTTTT. Translated: CASSFITGELFF.

The V gene is TRBV7-6, the J gene TRBJ2-1, with 10 bases fitting TRBD2. The CDR3 length is 17 residues. V lost 2 bases, J lost 2 bases, and 6 bases stayed unmatched. Germline CDR1 SGHVS, CDR2 FNYEAQ. The CDR3 sequence: CASSLPQSGGAYNEQFF. In nucleotides, the CDR3 is TGTGCCAGCAGCTTACCTCAAAGCGGGGGGGCCTACAATGAGCAGTTCTTC.

The rearrangement joins TRBV27 to TRBJ1-6, with D perhaps TRBD1 (5 bases). The germline V and J ends were trimmed by 4 bases and 5 bases, with 9 bases remaining between them. The CDR3 consists of 14 residues. Germline loops: CDR1 MNHEY, CDR2 SMNVEV (reference sequence). CDR3 in amino acids: CASSWGPHNSPLHF. The CDR3 DNA reads TGTGCCAGCAGTTGGGGCCCCCATAATTCACCCCTCCACTTT.

The chain links TRBV5-5 to TRBJ1-3; 8 nucleotides match TRBD1. V shed 4 bases, J shed 4 bases, and the junction held 7 bases outside the gene matches. The CDR3 runs to 15 residues. Germline V CDR1 and CDR2: SGHKS, YYEKEE (reference sequence). This CDR3 reads CASSIGQGFGNTIYF. For the CDR3, the DNA is TGTGCCAGCAGCATCGGACAGGGTTTCGGAAACACCATATATTTT.

The V and J genes are TRBV30 and TRBJ1-5; D is possibly TRBD1 (6 bases). From germline, CDR1 is GTSNPN and CDR2 SVGIG (reference sequence). V was pared by 1 base and J by 6 bases, with 13 bases between. The CDR3 spans 14 residues. This chain's CDR3 is CAWSDGGHGQPQHF. The CDR3 DNA reads TGTGCCTGGAGTGATGGGGGACACGGTCAGCCCCAGCATTTT.

The J gene is TRBJ2-7, the V gene TRBV7-9, with 8 nucleotides matching TRBD1. The germline gives CDR1 SEHNR, CDR2 FQNEAQ (reference sequence). This CDR3 spans 18 amino acids. The trim removed 4 bases at V and 0 bases at J, leaving 14 bases unmatched. CDR3 in DNA: TGTGCCAGCAGCTCAACCTGGGGGCAGGGGGCTAGCTCCTACGAGCAGTACTTC. This codes for CASSSTWGQGASSYEQYF.

This chain connects TRBV6-1 to TRBJ1-2, with 7 nucleotides matching TRBD1. V lost 4 bases, J lost 4 bases, and 15 bases stayed unmatched. The CDR3 runs to 17 residues. Germline loops: CDR1 MNHNS, CDR2 SASEGT. The CDR3 DNA reads as TGTGCCAGCAGTGGAGTACGACAGGGTATCTTAGGCTATGGCTACACCTTC. The encoded protein is CASSGVRQGILGYGYTF.

The chain recombines TRBV2 with TRBJ2-3; TRBD2 matches 8 bases. The V gene end was trimmed by 4 bases and the J gene end by 2 bases; junction bases not matched to a gene: 5. The CDR3 loop spans 15 amino acids. Germline V gene lookup returns CDR1 SNHLY and CDR2 FYNNEI. The CDR3 DNA sequence: TGTGCCAGCAGTGGGCCAGCGGGGGTCACAGATACGCAGTATTTT. Protein: CASSGPAGVTDTQYF.